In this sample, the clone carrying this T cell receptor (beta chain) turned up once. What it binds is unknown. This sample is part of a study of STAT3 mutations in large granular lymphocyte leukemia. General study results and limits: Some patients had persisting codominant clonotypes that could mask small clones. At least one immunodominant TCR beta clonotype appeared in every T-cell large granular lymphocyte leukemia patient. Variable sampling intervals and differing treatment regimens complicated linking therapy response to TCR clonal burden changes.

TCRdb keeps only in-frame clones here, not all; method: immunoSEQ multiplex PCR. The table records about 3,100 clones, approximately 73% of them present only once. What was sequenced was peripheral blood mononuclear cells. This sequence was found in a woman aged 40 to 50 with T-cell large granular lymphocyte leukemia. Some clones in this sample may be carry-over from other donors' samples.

The CDR3 protein is CASSLGSGQTYEQYF. Here the CDR3 DNA reads TGTGCCAGCAGCCTCGGTAGCGGACAAACCTACGAGCAGTACTTC. The chain links TRBV27 to TRBJ2-7, with D possibly matching TRBD2 (6 bases). The germline V gene encodes CDR1 MNHEY and CDR2 SMNVEV (reference sequence). Deletions cut 6 bases from V and 2 bases from J, with 17 bases between. The CDR3 is made up of 15 amino acids.